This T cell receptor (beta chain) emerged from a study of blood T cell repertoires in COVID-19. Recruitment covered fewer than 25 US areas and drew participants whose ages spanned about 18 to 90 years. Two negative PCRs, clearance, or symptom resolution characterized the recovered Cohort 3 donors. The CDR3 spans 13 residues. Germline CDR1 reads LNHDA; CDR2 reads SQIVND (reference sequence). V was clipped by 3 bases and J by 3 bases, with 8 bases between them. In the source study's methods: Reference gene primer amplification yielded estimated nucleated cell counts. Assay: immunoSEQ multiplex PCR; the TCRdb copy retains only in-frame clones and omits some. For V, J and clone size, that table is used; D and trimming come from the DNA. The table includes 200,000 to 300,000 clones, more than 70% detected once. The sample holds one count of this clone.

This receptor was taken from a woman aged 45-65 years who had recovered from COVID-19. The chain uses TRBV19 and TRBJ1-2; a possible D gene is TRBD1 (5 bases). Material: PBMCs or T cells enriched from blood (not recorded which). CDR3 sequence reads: CASSIQGDYGYTF. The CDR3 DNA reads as TGTGCCAGTAGTATCCAAGGGGACTATGGCTACACCTTC. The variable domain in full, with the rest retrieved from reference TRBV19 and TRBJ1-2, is DGGITQSPKYLFRKEGQNVTLSCEQNLNHDAMYWYRQDPGQGLRLIYYSQIVNDFQKGDIAEGYSVSREKKESFPLTVTSAQKNPTAFYLCASSIQGDYGYTFGSGTRLTVV.